Included here is one TCR beta chain sequence, with context. The CDR3 consists of 15 residues. Unmatched junction bases numbered 7, after V lost 5 bases and J lost 0 bases. Germline CDR1 and CDR2: SGHRS and YFSETQ. These data originate in a study of Tregs in tolerant kidney transplant recipients. Sequenced by immunoSEQ multiplex PCR; TCRdb stores in-frame clones only, minus some. The data show around 61,000 clones, with more than 70% seen just once and 3.8% held by the top ten. Related graft donors supplied nonmyeloablative bone marrow transplants, and mixed chimerism was transient. The chain combines TRBV5-1 with TRBJ1-1, with 7 nucleotides matching TRBD1. The TCR was taken from a human patient who received a combined kidney and bone marrow transplant. Some T cells may be supplied by the graft donor. The sample was CD4+ T cells from blood (PBMCs), taken 6 months after the transplant. The CDR3 DNA reads as TGCGCCAGCAGGCGTCCGGGACAGTTGAACACTGAAGCTTTCTTT. Protein: CASRRPGQLNTEAFF.